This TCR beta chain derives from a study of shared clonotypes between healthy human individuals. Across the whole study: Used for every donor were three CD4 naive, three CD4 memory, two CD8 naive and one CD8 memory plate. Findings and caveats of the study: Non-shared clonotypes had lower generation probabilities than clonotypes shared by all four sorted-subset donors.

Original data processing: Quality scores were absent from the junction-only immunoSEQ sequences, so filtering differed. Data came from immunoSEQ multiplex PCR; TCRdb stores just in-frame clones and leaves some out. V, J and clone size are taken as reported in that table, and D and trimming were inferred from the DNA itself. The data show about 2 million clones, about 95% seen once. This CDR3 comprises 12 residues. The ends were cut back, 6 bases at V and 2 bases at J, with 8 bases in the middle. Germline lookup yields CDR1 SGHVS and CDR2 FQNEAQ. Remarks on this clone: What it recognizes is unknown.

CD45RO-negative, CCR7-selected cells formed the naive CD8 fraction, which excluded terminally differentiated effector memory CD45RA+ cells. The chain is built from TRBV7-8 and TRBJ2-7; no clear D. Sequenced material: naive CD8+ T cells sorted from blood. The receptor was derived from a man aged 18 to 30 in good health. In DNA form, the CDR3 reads TGTGCCAGCAGTACGGATCCCTACGAGCAGTACTTC. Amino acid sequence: CASSTDPYEQYF.